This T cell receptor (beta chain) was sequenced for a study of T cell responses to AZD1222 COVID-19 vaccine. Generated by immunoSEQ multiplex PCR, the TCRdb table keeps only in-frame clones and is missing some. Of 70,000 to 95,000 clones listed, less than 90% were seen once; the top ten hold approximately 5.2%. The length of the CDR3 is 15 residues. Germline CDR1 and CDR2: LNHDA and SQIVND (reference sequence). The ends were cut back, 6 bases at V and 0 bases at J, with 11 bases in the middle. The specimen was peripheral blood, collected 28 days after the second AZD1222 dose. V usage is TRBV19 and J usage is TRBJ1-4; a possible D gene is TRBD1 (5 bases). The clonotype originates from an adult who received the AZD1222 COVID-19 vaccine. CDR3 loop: CASSTGTTTNEKLFF. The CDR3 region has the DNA TGTGCCAGTAGCACCGGGACGACAACTAATGAAAAACTGTTTTTT.